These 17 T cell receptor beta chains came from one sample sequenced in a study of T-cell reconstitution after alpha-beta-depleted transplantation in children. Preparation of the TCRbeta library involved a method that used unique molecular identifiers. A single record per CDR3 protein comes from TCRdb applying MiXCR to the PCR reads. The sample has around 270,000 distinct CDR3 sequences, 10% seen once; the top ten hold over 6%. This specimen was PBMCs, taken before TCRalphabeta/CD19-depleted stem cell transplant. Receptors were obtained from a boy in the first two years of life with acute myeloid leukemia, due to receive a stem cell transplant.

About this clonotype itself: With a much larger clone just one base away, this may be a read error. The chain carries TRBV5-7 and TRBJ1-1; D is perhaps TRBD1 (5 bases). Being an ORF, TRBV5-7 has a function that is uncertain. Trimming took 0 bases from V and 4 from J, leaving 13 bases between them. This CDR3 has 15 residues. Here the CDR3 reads CASSLVDRSPTEAFF. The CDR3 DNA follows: TGTGCCAGCAGCTTGGTTGACAGAAGCCCCACTGAAGCTTTCTTT.

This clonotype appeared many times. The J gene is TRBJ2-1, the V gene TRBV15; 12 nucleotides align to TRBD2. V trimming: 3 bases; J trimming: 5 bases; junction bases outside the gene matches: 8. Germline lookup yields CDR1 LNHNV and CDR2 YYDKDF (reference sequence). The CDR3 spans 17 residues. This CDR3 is CATSRAGTSGFNNEQFF. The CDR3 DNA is TGTGCCACCAGCAGGGCCGGGACTAGCGGGTTTAACAATGAGCAGTTCTTC.

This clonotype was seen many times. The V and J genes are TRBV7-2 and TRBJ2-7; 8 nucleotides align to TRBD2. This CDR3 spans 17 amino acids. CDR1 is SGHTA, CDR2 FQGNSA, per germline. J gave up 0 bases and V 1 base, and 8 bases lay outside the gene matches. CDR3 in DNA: TGTGCCAGCAGCTTAGTGGGACTAGGAGGAAGCTCCTACGAGCAGTACTTC. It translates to CASSLVGLGGSSYEQYF. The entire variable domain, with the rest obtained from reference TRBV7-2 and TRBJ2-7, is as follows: GAGVSQSPSNKVTEKGKDVELRCDPISGHTALYWYRQSLGQGLEFLIYFQGNSAPDKSGLPSDRFSAERTGGSVSTLTIQRTQQEDSAVYLCASSLVGLGGSSYEQYFGPGTRLTVT.

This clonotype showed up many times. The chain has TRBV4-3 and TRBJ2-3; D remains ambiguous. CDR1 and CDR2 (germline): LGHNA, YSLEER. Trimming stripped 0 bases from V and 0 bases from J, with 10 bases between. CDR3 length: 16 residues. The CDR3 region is CASSQDGWGSTDTQYF. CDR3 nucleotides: TGCGCCAGCAGCCAAGATGGCTGGGGAAGCACAGATACGCAGTATTTT.

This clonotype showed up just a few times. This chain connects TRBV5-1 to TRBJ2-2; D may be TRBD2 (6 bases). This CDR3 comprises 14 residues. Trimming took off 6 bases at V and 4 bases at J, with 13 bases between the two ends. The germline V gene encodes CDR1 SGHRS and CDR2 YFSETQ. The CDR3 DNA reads TGCGCCAGCACGGGGGACTTAACCACCGGGGAGCTGTTTTTT. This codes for CASTGDLTTGELFF.

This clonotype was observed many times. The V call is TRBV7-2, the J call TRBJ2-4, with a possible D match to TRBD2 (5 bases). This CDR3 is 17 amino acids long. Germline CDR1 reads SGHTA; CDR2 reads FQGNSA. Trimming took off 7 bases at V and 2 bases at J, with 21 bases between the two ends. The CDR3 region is CASTSGGLRWTKNIQYF. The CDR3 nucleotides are TGTGCCAGCACCTCGGGCGGGCTAAGGTGGACCAAAAACATTCAGTACTTC.

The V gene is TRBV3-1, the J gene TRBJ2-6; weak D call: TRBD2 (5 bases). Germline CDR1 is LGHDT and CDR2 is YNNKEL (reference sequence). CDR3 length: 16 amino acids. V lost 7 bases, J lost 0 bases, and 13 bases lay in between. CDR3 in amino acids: CASTNGRGSGANVLTF. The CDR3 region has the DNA TGTGCCAGCACCAACGGACGGGGCTCTGGGGCCAACGTCCTGACTTTC.

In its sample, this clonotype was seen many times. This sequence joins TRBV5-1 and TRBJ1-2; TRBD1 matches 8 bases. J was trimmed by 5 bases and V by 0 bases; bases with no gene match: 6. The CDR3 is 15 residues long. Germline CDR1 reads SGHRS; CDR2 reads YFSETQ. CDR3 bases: TGCGCCAGCAGCTTGGGGGGACAGGAGATTTATGGCTACACCTTC. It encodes CASSLGGQEIYGYTF. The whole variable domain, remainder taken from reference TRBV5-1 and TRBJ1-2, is KAGVTQTPRYLIKTRGQQVTLSCSPISGHRSVSWYQQTPGQGLQFLFEYFSETQRNKGNFPGRFSGRQFSNSRSEMNVSTLELGDSALYLCASSLGGQEIYGYTFGSGTRLTVV.

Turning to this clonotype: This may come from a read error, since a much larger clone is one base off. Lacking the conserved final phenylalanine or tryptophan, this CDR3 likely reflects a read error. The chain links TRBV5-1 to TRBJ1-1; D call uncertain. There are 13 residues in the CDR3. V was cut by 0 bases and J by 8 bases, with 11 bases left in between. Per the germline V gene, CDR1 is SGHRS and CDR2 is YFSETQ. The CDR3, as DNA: TGCGCCAGCAGCTTGGCCACGCACAGAGAAGCTTTCCTT. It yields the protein CASSLATHREAFL.

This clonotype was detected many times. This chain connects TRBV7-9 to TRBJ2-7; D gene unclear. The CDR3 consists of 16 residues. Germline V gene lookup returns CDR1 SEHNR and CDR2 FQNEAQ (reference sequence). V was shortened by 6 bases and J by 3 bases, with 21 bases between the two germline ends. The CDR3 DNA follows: TGTGCCAGCAGTCTCCTCCCCCAGTCCGCACACTACGAGCAGTACTTC. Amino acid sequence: CASSLLPQSAHYEQYF.

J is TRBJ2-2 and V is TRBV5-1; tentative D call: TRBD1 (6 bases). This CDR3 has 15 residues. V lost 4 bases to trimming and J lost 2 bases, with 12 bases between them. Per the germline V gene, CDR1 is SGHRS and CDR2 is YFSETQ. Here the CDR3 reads CASSQGTHNTGELFF. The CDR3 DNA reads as TGCGCCAGCAGCCAGGGGACACACAACACCGGGGAGCTGTTTTTT. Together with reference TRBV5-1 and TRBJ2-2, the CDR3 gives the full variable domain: KAGVTQTPRYLIKTRGQQVTLSCSPISGHRSVSWYQQTPGQGLQFLFEYFSETQRNKGNFPGRFSGRQFSNSRSEMNVSTLELGDSALYLCASSQGTHNTGELFFGEGSRLTVL.

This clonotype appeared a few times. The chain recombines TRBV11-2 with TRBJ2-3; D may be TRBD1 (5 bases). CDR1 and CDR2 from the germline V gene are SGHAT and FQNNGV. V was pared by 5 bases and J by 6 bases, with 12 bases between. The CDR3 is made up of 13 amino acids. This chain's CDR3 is CASSPDSADTQYF. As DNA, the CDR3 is TGTGCCAGCAGCCCCGACAGTGCCGATACGCAGTATTTT.

CDR3 sequence reads: CASSLDRFNTEAFF. CDR3 coding DNA: TGTGCCAGCAGCCTTGACAGATTTAACACTGAAGCTTTCTTT. The chain is built from TRBV7-2 and TRBJ1-1, with a tentative D call TRBD1 (5 bases). Germline V gives CDR1 SGHTA, CDR2 FQGNSA. The length of the CDR3 is 14 residues. V gave up 5 bases and J gave up 2 bases, with 12 bases separating them.

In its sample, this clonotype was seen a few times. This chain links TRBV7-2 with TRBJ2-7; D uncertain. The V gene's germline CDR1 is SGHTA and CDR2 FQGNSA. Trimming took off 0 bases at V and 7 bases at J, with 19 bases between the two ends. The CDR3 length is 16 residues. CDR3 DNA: TGTGCCAGCAGCTTAGCGGTTGTAGGGCCCCAAGGGGAGCAGTACTTC. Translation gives CASSLAVVGPQGEQYF. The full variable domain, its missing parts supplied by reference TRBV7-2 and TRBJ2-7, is GAGVSQSPSNKVTEKGKDVELRCDPISGHTALYWYRQSLGQGLEFLIYFQGNSAPDKSGLPSDRFSAERTGGSVSTLTIQRTQQEDSAVYLCASSLAVVGPQGEQYFGPGTRLTVT.

The CDR3 here is CASSQDAGGDEQYF. The CDR3 nucleotides read TGCGCCAGCAGCCAAGACGCAGGGGGCGACGAGCAGTACTTC. The chain employs TRBV4-3 and TRBJ2-7; 8 bases line up with TRBD1. The germline CDR1 and CDR2 sequences are LGHNA and YSLEER. The junction had 3 bases not matched to a gene; V was cut back by 0 bases and J by 5 bases. The CDR3 totals 14 residues.

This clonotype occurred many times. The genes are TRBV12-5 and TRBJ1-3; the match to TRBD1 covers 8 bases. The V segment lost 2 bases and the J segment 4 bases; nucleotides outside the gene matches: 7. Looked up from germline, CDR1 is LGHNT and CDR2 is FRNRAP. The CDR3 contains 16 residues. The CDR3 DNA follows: TGTGCTAGTGGTTTGACTCTACAGGGGGACGGAAACACCATATATTTT. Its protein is CASGLTLQGDGNTIYF.

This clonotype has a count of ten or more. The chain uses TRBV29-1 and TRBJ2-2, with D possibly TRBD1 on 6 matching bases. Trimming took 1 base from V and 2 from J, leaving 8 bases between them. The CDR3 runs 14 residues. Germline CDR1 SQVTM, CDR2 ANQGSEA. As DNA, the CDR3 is TGCAGCGTTGAAGTGGGACAAAACACCGGGGAGCTGTTTTTT. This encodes CSVEVGQNTGELFF.